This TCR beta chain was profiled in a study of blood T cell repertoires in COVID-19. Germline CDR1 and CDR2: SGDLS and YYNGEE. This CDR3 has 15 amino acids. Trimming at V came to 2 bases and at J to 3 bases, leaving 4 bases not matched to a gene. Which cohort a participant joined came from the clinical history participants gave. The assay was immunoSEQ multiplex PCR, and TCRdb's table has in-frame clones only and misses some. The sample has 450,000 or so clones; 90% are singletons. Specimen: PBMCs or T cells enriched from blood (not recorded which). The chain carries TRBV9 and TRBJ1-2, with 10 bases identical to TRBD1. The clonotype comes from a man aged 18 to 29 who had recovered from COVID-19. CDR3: CASSVDGQGDYGYTF. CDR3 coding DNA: TGTGCCAGCAGCGTCGACGGACAGGGGGACTATGGCTACACCTTC.